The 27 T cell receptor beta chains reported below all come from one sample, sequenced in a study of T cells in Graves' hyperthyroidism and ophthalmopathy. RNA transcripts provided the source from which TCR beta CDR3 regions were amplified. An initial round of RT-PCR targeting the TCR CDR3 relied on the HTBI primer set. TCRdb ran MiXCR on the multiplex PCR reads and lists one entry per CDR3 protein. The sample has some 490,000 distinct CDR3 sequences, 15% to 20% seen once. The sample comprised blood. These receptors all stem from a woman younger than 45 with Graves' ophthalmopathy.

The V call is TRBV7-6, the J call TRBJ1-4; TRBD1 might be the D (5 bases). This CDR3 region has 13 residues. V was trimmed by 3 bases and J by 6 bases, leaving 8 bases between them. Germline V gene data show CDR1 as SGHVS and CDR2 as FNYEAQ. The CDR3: CASSFRVDEKLFF. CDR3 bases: TGTGCCAGCAGCTTCAGGGTAGATGAAAAACTGTTTTTT.

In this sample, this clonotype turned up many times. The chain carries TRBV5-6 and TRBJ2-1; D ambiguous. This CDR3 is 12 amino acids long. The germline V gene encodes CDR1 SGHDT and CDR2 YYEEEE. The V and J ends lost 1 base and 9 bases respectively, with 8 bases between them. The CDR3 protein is CASSLTRIEQFF. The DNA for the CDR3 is TGTGCCAGCAGCTTGACCAGGATTGAGCAGTTCTTC.

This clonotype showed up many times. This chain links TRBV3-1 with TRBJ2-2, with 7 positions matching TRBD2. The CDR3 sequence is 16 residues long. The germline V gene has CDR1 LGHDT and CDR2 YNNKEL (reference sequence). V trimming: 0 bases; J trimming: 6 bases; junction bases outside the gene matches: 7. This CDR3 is CASSQDLSGKSGELFF. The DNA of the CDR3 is TGTGCCAGCAGCCAAGATCTCAGCGGGAAATCCGGGGAGCTGTTTTTT.

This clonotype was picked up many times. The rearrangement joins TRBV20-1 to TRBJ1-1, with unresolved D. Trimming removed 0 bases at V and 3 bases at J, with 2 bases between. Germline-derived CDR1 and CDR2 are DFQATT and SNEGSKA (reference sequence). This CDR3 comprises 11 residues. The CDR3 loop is CSAREDTEAFF. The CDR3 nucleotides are TGCAGTGCTAGAGAGGACACTGAAGCTTTCTTT.

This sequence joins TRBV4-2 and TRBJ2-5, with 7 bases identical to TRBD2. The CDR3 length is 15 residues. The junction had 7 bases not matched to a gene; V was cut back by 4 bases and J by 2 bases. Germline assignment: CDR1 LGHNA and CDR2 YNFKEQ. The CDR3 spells CASSPGLVSQETQYF. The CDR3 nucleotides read TGTGCCAGCAGCCCCGGACTAGTGTCTCAAGAGACCCAGTACTTC.

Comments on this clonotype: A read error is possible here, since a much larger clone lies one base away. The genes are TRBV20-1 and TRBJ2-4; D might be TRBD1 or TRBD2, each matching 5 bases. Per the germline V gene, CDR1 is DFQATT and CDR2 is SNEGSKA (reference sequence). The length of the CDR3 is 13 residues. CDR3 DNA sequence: TGCAGTACTAGTGAGGGGATTAGAAACATTCAGTACTTC. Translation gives CSTSEGIRNIQYF.

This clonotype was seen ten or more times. The CDR3 spells CSAREGVYSNQPQHF. CDR3 nucleotide sequence: TGCAGTGCTAGAGAGGGTGTGTATAGCAATCAGCCCCAGCATTTT. The chain carries TRBV20-1 and TRBJ1-5, with no clear D. The length of the CDR3 is 15 residues. Trimming took off 0 bases at V and 0 bases at J, with 9 bases between the two ends. From germline, CDR1 is DFQATT and CDR2 SNEGSKA (reference sequence).

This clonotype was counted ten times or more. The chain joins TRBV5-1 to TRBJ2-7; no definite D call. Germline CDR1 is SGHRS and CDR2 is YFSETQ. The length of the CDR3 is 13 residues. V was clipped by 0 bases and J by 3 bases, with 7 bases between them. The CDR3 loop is CASSLAHDYEQYF. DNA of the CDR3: TGCGCCAGCAGCTTGGCCCACGACTACGAGCAGTACTTC.

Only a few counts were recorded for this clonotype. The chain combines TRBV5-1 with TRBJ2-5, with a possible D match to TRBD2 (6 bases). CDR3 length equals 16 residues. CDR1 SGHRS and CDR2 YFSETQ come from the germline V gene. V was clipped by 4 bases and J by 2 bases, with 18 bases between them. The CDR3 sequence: CASSLSPGGVQETQYF. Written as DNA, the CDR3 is TGCGCCAGCAGCCTAAGTCCTGGAGGGGTACAAGAGACCCAGTACTTC.

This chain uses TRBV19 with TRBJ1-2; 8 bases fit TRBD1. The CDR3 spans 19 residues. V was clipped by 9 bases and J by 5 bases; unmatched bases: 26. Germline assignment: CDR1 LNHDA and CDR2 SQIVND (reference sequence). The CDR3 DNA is TGTGCCAGCGTGGATGGGACAGGCACGCTAGTTCCGGACCTATATGGCTACACCTTC. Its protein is CASVDGTGTLVPDLYGYTF.

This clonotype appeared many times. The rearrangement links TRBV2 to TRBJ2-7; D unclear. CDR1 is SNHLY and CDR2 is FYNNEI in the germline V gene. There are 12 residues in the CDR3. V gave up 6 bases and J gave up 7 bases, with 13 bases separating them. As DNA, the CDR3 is TGTGCCAGCAGGATCCGAGTCGTAGAGCAGTACTTC. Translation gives CASRIRVVEQYF.

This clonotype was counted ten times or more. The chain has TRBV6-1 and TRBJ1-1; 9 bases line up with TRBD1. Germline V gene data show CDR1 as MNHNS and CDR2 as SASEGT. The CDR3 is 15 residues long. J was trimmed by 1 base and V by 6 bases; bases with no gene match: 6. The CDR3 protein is CASSPGQGWNTEAFF. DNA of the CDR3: TGTGCCAGCAGCCCGGGACAGGGATGGAACACTGAAGCTTTCTTT.

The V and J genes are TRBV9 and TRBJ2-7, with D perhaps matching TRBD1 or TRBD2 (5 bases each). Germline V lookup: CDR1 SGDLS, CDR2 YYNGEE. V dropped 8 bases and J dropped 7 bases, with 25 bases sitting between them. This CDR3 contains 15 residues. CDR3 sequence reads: CASSRAVFRADEQYF. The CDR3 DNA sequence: TGTGCCAGTAGTCGAGCGGTCTTCAGGGCCGATGAGCAGTACTTC.

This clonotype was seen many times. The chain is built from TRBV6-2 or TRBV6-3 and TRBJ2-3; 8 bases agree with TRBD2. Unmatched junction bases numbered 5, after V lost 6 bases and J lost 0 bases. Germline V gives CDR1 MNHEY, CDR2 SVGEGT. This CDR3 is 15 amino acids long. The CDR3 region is CASSPLAASTDTQYF. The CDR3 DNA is TGTGCCAGCAGCCCACTAGCGGCGAGCACAGATACGCAGTATTTT.

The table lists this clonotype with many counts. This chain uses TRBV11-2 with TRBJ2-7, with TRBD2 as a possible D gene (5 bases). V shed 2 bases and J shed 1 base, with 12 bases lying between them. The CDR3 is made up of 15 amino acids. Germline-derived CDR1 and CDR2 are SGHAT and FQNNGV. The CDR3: CASSLSSAESYEQYF. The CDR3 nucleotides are TGTGCCAGCAGCTTATCCTCAGCGGAGTCCTACGAGCAGTACTTC.

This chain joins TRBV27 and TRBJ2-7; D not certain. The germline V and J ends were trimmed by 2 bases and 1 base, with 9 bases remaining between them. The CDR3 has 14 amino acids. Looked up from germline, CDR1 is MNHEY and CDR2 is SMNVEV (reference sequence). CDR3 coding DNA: TGTGCCAGCAGTTTAGCGGCTAATTCCTACGAGCAGTACTTC. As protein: CASSLAANSYEQYF.

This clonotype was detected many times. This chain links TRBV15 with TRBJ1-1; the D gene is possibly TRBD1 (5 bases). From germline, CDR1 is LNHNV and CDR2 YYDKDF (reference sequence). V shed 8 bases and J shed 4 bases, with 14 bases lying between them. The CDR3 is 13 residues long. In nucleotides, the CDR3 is TGTGCCACCGGACCGTGGGGGATCACTGAAGCTTTCTTT. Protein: CATGPWGITEAFF.

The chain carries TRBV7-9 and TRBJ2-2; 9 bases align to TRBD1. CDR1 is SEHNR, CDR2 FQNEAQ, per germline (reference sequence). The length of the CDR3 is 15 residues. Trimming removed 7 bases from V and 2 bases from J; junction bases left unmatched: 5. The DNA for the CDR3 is TGTGCCAGCACCACGGACAGGGGAAACACCGGGGAGCTGTTTTTT. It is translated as CASTTDRGNTGELFF.

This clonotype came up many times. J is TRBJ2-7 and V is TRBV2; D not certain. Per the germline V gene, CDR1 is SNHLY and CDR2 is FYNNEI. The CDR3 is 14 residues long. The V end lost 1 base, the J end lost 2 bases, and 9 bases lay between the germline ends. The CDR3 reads CASSEGQLTYEQYF. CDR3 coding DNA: TGTGCCAGCAGTGAAGGGCAGTTAACCTACGAGCAGTACTTC.

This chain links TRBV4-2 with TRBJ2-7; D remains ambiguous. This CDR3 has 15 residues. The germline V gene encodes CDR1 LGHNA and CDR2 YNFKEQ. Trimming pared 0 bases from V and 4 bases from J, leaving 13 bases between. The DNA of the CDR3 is TGTGCCAGCAGCCAAGATCTCGGCATCCTATACGAGCAGTACTTC. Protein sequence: CASSQDLGILYEQYF.

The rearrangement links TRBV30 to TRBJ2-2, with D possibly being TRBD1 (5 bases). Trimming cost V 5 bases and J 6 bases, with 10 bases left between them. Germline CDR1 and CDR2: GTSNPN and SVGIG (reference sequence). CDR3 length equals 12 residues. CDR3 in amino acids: CAWDIRAGELFF. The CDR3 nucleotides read TGTGCCTGGGATATCAGGGCCGGGGAGCTGTTTTTT.

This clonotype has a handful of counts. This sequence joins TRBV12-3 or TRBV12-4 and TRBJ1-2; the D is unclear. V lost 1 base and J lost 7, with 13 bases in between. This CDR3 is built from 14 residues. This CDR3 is CASSLERTPGGYTF. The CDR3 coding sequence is TGTGCCAGCAGTTTAGAAAGGACCCCGGGTGGCTACACCTTC.

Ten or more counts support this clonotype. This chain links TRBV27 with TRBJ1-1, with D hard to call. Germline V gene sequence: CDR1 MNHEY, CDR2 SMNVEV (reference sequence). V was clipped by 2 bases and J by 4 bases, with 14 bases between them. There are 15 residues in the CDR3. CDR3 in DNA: TGTGCCAGCAGTTTAGCCTTCGGGATTGGCACTGAAGCTTTCTTT. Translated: CASSLAFGIGTEAFF.

The CDR3 DNA follows: TGTGCCAGTAGCCTCTTAGGACAGCAAGCCCAAGAGACCCAGTACTTC. Its translation: CASSLLGQQAQETQYF. This rearrangement joins TRBV19 to TRBJ2-5, with a tentative D call TRBD1 (6 bases). V was cut by 6 bases and J by 1 base, with 18 bases left in between. There are 16 residues in the CDR3. CDR1 and CDR2 (germline): LNHDA, SQIVND (reference sequence). The full variable domain, with the rest looked up from reference TRBV19 and TRBJ2-5, is DGGITQSPKYLFRKEGQNVTLSCEQNLNHDAMYWYRQDPGQGLRLIYYSQIVNDFQKGDIAEGYSVSREKKESFPLTVTSAQKNPTAFYLCASSLLGQQAQETQYFGPGTRLLVL.

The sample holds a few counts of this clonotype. CDR3 nucleotides: TGTGCCAGCAGGCCACAAAACAATGAGCAGTTCTTC. Protein: CASRPQNNEQFF. This chain joins TRBV28 and TRBJ2-1; D not certain. Trimming cost V 6 bases and J 5 bases, with 8 bases left between them. Germline V gives CDR1 MDHEN, CDR2 SYDVKM. The CDR3 loop spans 12 amino acids.

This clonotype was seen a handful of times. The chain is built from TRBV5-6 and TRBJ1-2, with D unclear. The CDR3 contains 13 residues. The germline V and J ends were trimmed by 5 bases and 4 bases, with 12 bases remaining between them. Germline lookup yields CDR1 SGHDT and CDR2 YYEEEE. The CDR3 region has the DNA TGTGCCAGCAGTAACGACTATACCTATGGCTACACCTTC. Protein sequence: CASSNDYTYGYTF.

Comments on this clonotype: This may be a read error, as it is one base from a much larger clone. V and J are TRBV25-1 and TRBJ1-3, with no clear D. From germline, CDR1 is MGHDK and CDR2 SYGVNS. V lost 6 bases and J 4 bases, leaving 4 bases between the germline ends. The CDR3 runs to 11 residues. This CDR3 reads CASRVGNTIYF. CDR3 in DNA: TGTGCCAGCAGGGTCGGAAACACCATATATTTT.